The 27 T cell receptor beta chains given below trace back to one sample, sequenced in a study of early T cells in non-severe SARS-CoV-2 infection. TCRdb used MiXCR to reprocess the 5' RACE reads, holding one entry per CDR3 protein. This table holds tens of thousands of distinct CDR3 sequences, 15% to 20% found once. Sequenced material: whole blood, taken at baseline. These receptors came from an adult who was a healthcare worker with PCR-confirmed SARS-CoV-2 infection or an uninfected control (not recorded which).

This clonotype was recorded at least ten times. V and J are TRBV19 and TRBJ2-7; D possibly corresponds to TRBD2 (7 bases). Germline CDR1 and CDR2: LNHDA and SQIVND (reference sequence). The CDR3 contains 17 residues. The V and J ends lost 5 bases and 1 base respectively, with 21 bases between them. The CDR3: CASSPQGGAYISYEQYF. Written as DNA, the CDR3 is TGTGCCAGTAGTCCCCAAGGGGGGGCCTATATTTCCTACGAGCAGTACTTC.

This clonotype turned up a few times. The chain links TRBV2 to TRBJ2-6; perhaps TRBD1 as D (5 bases). Trimming pared 2 bases from V and 3 bases from J, leaving 20 bases between. This CDR3 region has 19 residues. The V gene's germline CDR1 is SNHLY and CDR2 FYNNEI. The CDR3 nucleotides read TGTGCCAGCAGTGAACGCCCTACCCCGGGTAGGGGTGGGGCCAACGTCCTGACTTTC. Its protein is CASSERPTPGRGGANVLTF. The full variable domain, rest sourced from reference TRBV2 and TRBJ2-6, is EPEVTQTPSHQVTQMGQEVILRCVPISNHLYFYWYRQILGQKVEFLVSFYNNEISEKSEIFDDQFSVERPDGSNFTLKIRSTKLEDSAMYFCASSERPTPGRGGANVLTFGAGSRLTVL.

The chain couples TRBV11-2 to TRBJ1-1, with D hard to call. The CDR3 length is 13 residues. Trimming pared 0 bases from V and 6 bases from J, leaving 8 bases between. Germline-derived CDR1 and CDR2 are SGHAT and FQNNGV. CDR3 residues: CASSLDLQSEAFF. DNA of the CDR3: TGTGCCAGCAGCTTAGATCTCCAGTCTGAAGCTTTCTTT.

This clonotype came up a few times. This chain links TRBV6-1 with TRBJ1-4, with D possibly TRBD1 on 5 matching bases. In germline, CDR1 is MNHNS, CDR2 SASEGT. Trimming removed 7 bases from V and 6 bases from J, with 21 bases in between. The CDR3 loop spans 16 amino acids. The DNA of the CDR3 is TGTGCCAGCACCCCCCTCCCCAGGGAAATACATGAAAAACTGTTTTTT. It yields the protein CASTPLPREIHEKLFF.

The genes are TRBV4-1 and TRBJ2-3, with 8 bases matching TRBD2. With 4 bases clipped from V and 1 base from J, the junction kept 4 bases outside the gene matches. CDR1 MGHRA and CDR2 YSYEKL come from the germline V gene. CDR3 length equals 15 residues. The CDR3 sequence: CASSRAAGGTDTQYF. CDR3 nucleotide sequence: TGCGCCAGCAGCCGAGCAGCGGGAGGCACAGATACGCAGTATTTT.

V and J are TRBV11-2 and TRBJ2-5; no clear D gene. Germline CDR1 and CDR2: SGHAT and FQNNGV. V gave up 4 bases and J gave up 5 bases, with 8 bases separating them. The CDR3 sequence is 12 residues long. The CDR3 DNA reads TGTGCCAGCAGCTCCCGATCGGAGACCCAGTACTTC. The encoded protein is CASSSRSETQYF. The full variable domain, completed using reference TRBV11-2 and TRBJ2-5, is EAGVAQSPRYKIIEKRQSVAFWCNPISGHATLYWYQQILGQGPKLLIQFQNNGVVDDSQLPKDRFSAERLKGVDSTLKIQPAKLEDSAVYLCASSSRSETQYFGPGTRLLVL.

The V gene is TRBV12-3 or TRBV12-4, the J gene TRBJ2-7; 10 bases align to TRBD2. The CDR3 consists of 16 residues. The V gene end was trimmed by 6 bases and the J gene end by 8 bases; junction bases not matched to a gene: 16. CDR3 sequence (DNA): TGTGCCAGCAGCTCGACTACGGCTAGCGGGAGTTTGAAGCAGTACTTC. The encoded protein is CASSSTTASGSLKQYF.

This clonotype was seen more than once but under ten times. V is TRBV6-2 or TRBV6-3 and J is TRBJ1-1; D is ambiguous. CDR3 length: 13 residues. V lost 7 bases, J lost 0 bases, and 9 bases lay in between. CDR1 is MNHEY, CDR2 SVGEGT, per germline. The CDR3 DNA reads as TGTGCCAGCACCCAAGGATTGAACACTGAAGCTTTCTTT. Protein sequence: CASTQGLNTEAFF.

The genes are TRBV28 and TRBJ2-7; no firm D call. CDR3 size: 15 residues. Trimming took 2 bases from V and 7 from J, leaving 18 bases between them. Germline V gene data show CDR1 as MDHEN and CDR2 as SYDVKM. CDR3: CASSLRRATRGEQYF. The CDR3 region has the DNA TGTGCCAGCAGTTTAAGACGCGCTACGAGAGGAGAGCAGTACTTC.

Only a few counts were recorded for this clonotype. The CDR3 is CASSRGSFTDTQYF. The CDR3 coding sequence is TGCGCCAGCAGCCGCGGGAGTTTTACAGATACGCAGTATTTT. The chain uses TRBV4-1 and TRBJ2-3; 7 bases align to TRBD2. CDR3 length equals 14 residues. The J segment lost 3 bases and the V segment lost 4 bases, leaving 4 bases of the junction unmatched. Germline loops: CDR1 MGHRA, CDR2 YSYEKL.

The genes are TRBV24-1 and TRBJ1-1, with no clear D. The ends were cut back, 6 bases at V and 7 bases at J, with 11 bases in the middle. CDR3 length: 12 amino acids. The germline gives CDR1 KGHDR, CDR2 SFDVKD. CDR3 DNA sequence: TGTGCCACCAGTTGGGGAGGAGGTGAAGCTTTCTTT. As protein: CATSWGGGEAFF.

This clonotype has only a few counts. This chain joins TRBV21-1 and TRBJ2-7. TRBV21-1 is noted as a pseudogene. This CDR3 is 12 amino acids long. The CDR3 DNA follows: TGTGCCAGCAGCAATGGGGACTACGAGCAGTACTTC. Its protein product is CASSNGDYEQYF.

There are a few counts of this clonotype. The chain is built from TRBV10-3 and TRBJ2-5; maybe TRBD2 (5 bases). V lost 2 bases and J lost 2, with 9 bases in between. CDR3 length: 14 residues. CDR1 is ENHRY, CDR2 SYGVKD, per germline. The chain's CDR3 is CAISEAGGQETQYF. The DNA of the CDR3 is TGTGCCATCAGTGAGGCGGGCGGGCAAGAGACCCAGTACTTC.

In its sample, this clonotype was seen many times. The rearrangement joins TRBV6-6 to TRBJ1-1; D remains ambiguous. The germline gives CDR1 MNHNY, CDR2 SVGAGI (reference sequence). The CDR3 has 15 residues. V lost 4 bases, J lost 1 base, and 13 bases lay in between. The CDR3: CASSWPLSWNTEAFF. The CDR3 DNA is TGTGCCAGCAGTTGGCCCTTGAGTTGGAACACTGAAGCTTTCTTT.

The CDR3 DNA follows: TGTGCCAGCAGCGGGCTGGCCAAAAACATTCAGTACTTC. Protein product: CASSGLAKNIQYF. The chain recombines TRBV7-2 with TRBJ2-4; D is unresolved. V lost 5 bases to trimming and J lost 1 base, with 6 bases between them. Germline-derived CDR1 and CDR2 are SGHTA and FQGNSA. The CDR3 length is 13 residues.

The chain couples TRBV20-1 to TRBJ2-3; 12 positions match TRBD2. CDR3 length equals 15 residues. V dropped 3 bases and J dropped 6; count of bases not matched to a gene: 7. The germline V gene has CDR1 DFQATT and CDR2 SNEGSKA (reference sequence). The CDR3 DNA sequence: TGCAGTGCTAGCCCGACTAGCGGGAGCGGGGATACGCAGTATTTT. Translated, it gives CSASPTSGSGDTQYF.

The V and J genes are TRBV4-1 and TRBJ1-1; 7 nucleotides agree with TRBD1. The germline gives CDR1 MGHRA, CDR2 YSYEKL. Unmatched junction bases numbered 2, after V lost 0 bases and J lost 7 bases. The CDR3 extends over 13 amino acids. The DNA for the CDR3 is TGCGCCAGCAGCCAAGAAGGGGGCAGTGAAGCTTTCTTT. This codes for CASSQEGGSEAFF.

There are many counts of this clonotype. The J gene is TRBJ2-1, the V gene TRBV11-2; tentatively, D is TRBD1 (7 bases). The V gene's germline CDR1 is SGHAT and CDR2 FQNNGV. V was pared by 2 bases and J by 0 bases, with 11 bases between. This CDR3 spans 16 amino acids. CDR3 sequence reads: CASSLRGDSSYNEQFF. The CDR3 region has the DNA TGTGCCAGCAGCTTAAGGGGGGACAGCTCCTACAATGAGCAGTTCTTC.

This clonotype has a count of ten or more. The CDR3 here is CSVDAPGDNEQFF. The CDR3 DNA reads TGCAGCGTTGACGCCCCGGGGGACAATGAGCAGTTCTTC. The V and J genes are TRBV29-1 and TRBJ2-1; tentative D call: TRBD2 (6 bases). This CDR3 is 13 amino acids long. CDR1 is SQVTM, CDR2 ANQGSEA, per germline. The V gene lost 3 bases and the J gene lost 5 bases, with 11 bases spanning the gap.

This clonotype has more than one count but fewer than ten. The chain has TRBV9 and TRBJ1-4; D is uncertain. Trimming left V 3 bases short and J 0 bases short, with 12 bases between. The CDR3 is 16 amino acids. Germline values: CDR1 SGDLS, CDR2 YYNGEE. The CDR3 region has the DNA TGTGCCAGCAGCGACAGTGCTTCCACAACTAATGAAAAACTGTTTTTT. It encodes CASSDSASTTNEKLFF.

V and J are TRBV29-1 and TRBJ2-7, with 9 bases matching TRBD1. Germline values: CDR1 SQVTM, CDR2 ANQGSEA. J gave up 7 bases and V 3 bases, and 13 bases lay outside the gene matches. This CDR3 region has 15 residues. The CDR3 here is CSVDPGQGISREQYF. The CDR3 DNA follows: TGCAGCGTTGACCCGGGACAGGGAATATCTCGGGAGCAGTACTTC.

The V and J genes are TRBV6-1 and TRBJ2-6; 7 bases align to TRBD1. The CDR3 has 17 amino acids. Germline V gives CDR1 MNHNS, CDR2 SASEGT. V was pared by 8 bases and J by 4 bases, with 14 bases of the junction left unmatched. The CDR3 protein is CASGNFRGTAGANVLTF. For the CDR3, the DNA is TGTGCCAGCGGTAACTTTAGGGGGACAGCGGGGGCCAACGTCCTGACTTTC.

This clonotype was seen repeatedly, ten times or more. The chain has TRBV28 and TRBJ1-3, with D uncertain. Germline lookup yields CDR1 MDHEN and CDR2 SYDVKM. The V and J ends lost 6 bases and 3 bases respectively, with 15 bases between them. The CDR3 runs 15 residues. CDR3 nucleotide sequence: TGTGCCAGCAGACCCGGAATGGCCTTTGGAAACACCATATATTTT. As protein: CASRPGMAFGNTIYF.

The chain combines TRBV20-1 with TRBJ2-7; no definite D call. Germline assignment: CDR1 DFQATT and CDR2 SNEGSKA (reference sequence). Trimming stripped 6 bases from V and 0 bases from J, with 6 bases between. The CDR3 spans 11 residues. CDR3 loop: CSAPVSYEQYF. DNA of the CDR3: TGCAGTGCCCCGGTCTCCTACGAGCAGTACTTC.

V and J are TRBV6-2 or TRBV6-3 and TRBJ1-1; 7 bases fit TRBD1. The CDR3 totals 16 residues. Germline values: CDR1 MNHEY, CDR2 SVGEGT. V gave up 7 bases and J gave up 0 bases; unmatched junction bases: 11. This CDR3 reads CASTPRGQLMNTEAFF. In DNA form, the CDR3 reads TGTGCCAGCACCCCGAGGGGACAGCTCATGAACACTGAAGCTTTCTTT.

A few counts support this clonotype. V gene TRBV7-2 combines with J gene TRBJ2-7; 7 nucleotides line up with TRBD2. J gave up 10 bases and V 1 base, and 10 bases lay outside the gene matches. From germline, CDR1 is SGHTA and CDR2 FQGNSA. The CDR3 has 14 amino acids. CDR3 nucleotide sequence: TGTGCCAGCAGCTTAGTCTGGCCAGGGAGGGAACAGTACTTC. Protein sequence: CASSLVWPGREQYF.

The chain is built from TRBV12-3 or TRBV12-4 and TRBJ2-1; weak D call: TRBD2 (5 bases). V was trimmed by 6 bases and J by 7 bases, leaving 10 bases between them. The CDR3 has 12 residues. Here the CDR3 DNA reads TGTGCCAGCAGGACACTAGAGAATGAGCAGTTCTTC. It is translated as CASRTLENEQFF.